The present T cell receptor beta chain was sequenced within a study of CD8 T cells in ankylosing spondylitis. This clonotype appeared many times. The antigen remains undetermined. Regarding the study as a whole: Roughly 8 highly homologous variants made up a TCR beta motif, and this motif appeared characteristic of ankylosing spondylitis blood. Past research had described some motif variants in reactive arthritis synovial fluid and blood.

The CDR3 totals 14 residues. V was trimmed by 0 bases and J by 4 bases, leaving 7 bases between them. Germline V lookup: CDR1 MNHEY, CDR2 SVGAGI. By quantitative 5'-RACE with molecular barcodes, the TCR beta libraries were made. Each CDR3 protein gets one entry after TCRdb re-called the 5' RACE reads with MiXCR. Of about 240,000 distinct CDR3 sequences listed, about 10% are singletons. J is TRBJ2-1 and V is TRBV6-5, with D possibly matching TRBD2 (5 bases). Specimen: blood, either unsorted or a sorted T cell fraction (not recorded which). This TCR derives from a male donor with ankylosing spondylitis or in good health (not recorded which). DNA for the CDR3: TGTGCCAGCAGTTACTCGAGGGTTTACAATGAGCAGTTCTTC. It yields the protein CASSYSRVYNEQFF.